Shown below are 16 T cell receptor beta chains from a single sample sequenced in a study of naive and memory T cell subsets. Study results and limitations: Naive repertoires, especially CD8, held a few larger clonotypes, possibly memory cells re-expressing CD45RA.

The antigens of these receptors remain unknown. An equimolar mix of two oligonucleotides served as the beta constant-region primer for TRBC1 and TRBC2. Nested alpha and beta constant-region primers with the SP2 primer drove four PCR rounds on ligated cDNA. MiXCR, run by TCRdb on the UMI-ligation and nested PCR reads, gives a single entry per CDR3 protein. The table has roughly 150,000 distinct CDR3 sequences, approximately 18% seen once. Sample: naive CD8+ T cells from blood. The receptors were gathered from a human donor in good health.

The chain links TRBV7-9 to TRBJ2-3; D assignment may be TRBD1 or TRBD2 (5 bases each). Germline V CDR1 and CDR2: SEHNR, FQNEAQ (reference sequence). CDR3 size: 15 residues. The ends were cut back, 8 bases at V and 0 bases at J, with 15 bases in the middle. CDR3 DNA: TGTGCCAGCGGGCGACGGGGCTCTAGCACAGATACGCAGTATTTT. It is translated as CASGRRGSSTDTQYF. Full variable domain (rest looked up from reference TRBV7-9 and TRBJ2-3): DTGVSQNPRHKITKRGQNVTFRCDPISEHNRLYWYRQTLGQGPEFLTYFQNEAQLEKSRLLSDRFSAERPKGSFSTLEIQRTEQGDSAMYLCASGRRGSSTDTQYFGPGTRLTVL.

This clonotype was detected only once. The V gene is TRBV20-1, the J gene TRBJ1-4; no reliable D call. V lost 0 bases and J 4 bases, leaving 12 bases between the germline ends. The germline V gene has CDR1 DFQATT and CDR2 SNEGSKA (reference sequence). The CDR3 extends over 15 amino acids. CDR3 DNA sequence: TGCAGTGCTAGAGATCGTGGCGGGGATAATGAAAAACTGTTTTTT. Protein product: CSARDRGGDNEKLFF.

The CDR3, as DNA: TGTGCCAGTCAAGTCGGTCCTGAGCAGTTCTTC. Translating gives CASQVGPEQFF. The chain links TRBV5-4 to TRBJ2-1; unclear D gene. Trimming took 8 bases from V and 9 from J, leaving 12 bases between them. In germline, CDR1 is SGHNT, CDR2 YYREEE (reference sequence). The CDR3 is 11 residues long.

This clonotype was recorded a few times. The chain carries TRBV30 and TRBJ2-1; 7 bases fit TRBD2. This CDR3 comprises 14 residues. Germline V gives CDR1 GTSNPN, CDR2 SVGIG (reference sequence). Unmatched junction bases numbered 3, after V lost 0 bases and J lost 4 bases. CDR3 sequence: CAWSVASGYNEQFF. CDR3 coding DNA: TGTGCCTGGAGTGTGGCTAGCGGATACAATGAGCAGTTCTTC.

A few counts support this clonotype. CDR3 coding DNA: TGTGCCAGCAGTGCCCCTGTGGCGGGAGAGGTAGATACGCAGTATTTT. It is translated as CASSAPVAGEVDTQYF. The V and J genes are TRBV28 and TRBJ2-3; 7 positions match TRBD2. CDR3 length: 16 amino acids. Per the germline V gene, CDR1 is MDHEN and CDR2 is SYDVKM. J gave up 5 bases and V 5 bases, and 13 bases lay outside the gene matches. The complete variable domain, with remaining parts taken from reference TRBV28 and TRBJ2-3, reads DVKVTQSSRYLVKRTGEKVFLECVQDMDHENMFWYRQDPGLGLRLIYFSYDVKMKEKGDIPEGYSVSREKKERFSLILESASTNQTSMYLCASSAPVAGEVDTQYFGPGTRLTVL.

This clonotype was picked up a small number of times. This sequence joins TRBV11-2 and TRBJ2-1; D possibly corresponds to TRBD1 (5 bases). The germline V gene encodes CDR1 SGHAT and CDR2 FQNNGV. The CDR3 has 16 residues. The ends were cut back, 2 bases at V and 6 bases at J, with 17 bases in the middle. This CDR3 reads CASSLTLQGLINEQFF. CDR3 coding DNA: TGTGCCAGCAGCTTAACCCTCCAGGGTCTGATCAATGAGCAGTTCTTC.

This clonotype was observed a handful of times. The gene calls are TRBV6-5 and TRBJ2-5; no clear D. The CDR3 spans 16 residues. Trimming removed 2 bases at V and 2 bases at J, with 15 bases between. Germline CDR1 reads MNHEY; CDR2 reads SVGAGI. The CDR3 DNA reads TGTGCCAGCAGTTACGGCCGCGTGGAGCAACAAGAGACCCAGTACTTC. It codes for CASSYGRVEQQETQYF.

The chain uses TRBV27 and TRBJ2-1; no definite D call. The CDR3 is 16 residues long. The V and J ends lost 0 bases and 3 bases respectively, with 12 bases between them. CDR1 and CDR2 from the germline V gene are MNHEY and SMNVEV (reference sequence). In DNA form, the CDR3 reads TGTGCCAGCAGTTTATCTGGGGTCCCCATCTACAATGAGCAGTTCTTC. It encodes CASSLSGVPIYNEQFF.

The gene calls are TRBV7-2 and TRBJ1-5; no clear D. Per germline, CDR1 SGHTA and CDR2 FQGNSA. CDR3 length: 15 residues. V lost 2 bases to trimming and J lost 5 bases, with 13 bases between them. The CDR3 DNA sequence: TGTGCCAGCAGCTTATGGGCGGGCGGAGATCAGCCCCAGCATTTT. This gives the protein CASSLWAGGDQPQHF.

The CDR3: CASSTSGVYNEQFF. DNA of the CDR3: TGTGCCAGCAGTACTAGCGGAGTTTACAATGAGCAGTTCTTC. The rearrangement links TRBV6-1 to TRBJ2-1, with 8 bases identical to TRBD2. The CDR3 runs 14 residues. From germline, CDR1 is MNHNS and CDR2 SASEGT. Germline trimming cut 5 bases from V and 4 bases from J; bases unmatched to any gene: 4.

This clonotype has a handful of counts. The V call is TRBV6-5, the J call TRBJ1-2; tentatively, D is TRBD1 (6 bases). This CDR3 spans 18 amino acids. V lost 0 bases, J lost 1 base, and 18 bases lay in between. Germline CDR1 MNHEY, CDR2 SVGAGI. The CDR3: CASSYSFGTSISNYGYTF. CDR3 coding DNA: TGTGCCAGCAGTTACTCGTTCGGGACATCAATAAGTAACTATGGCTACACCTTC.

This sequence joins TRBV10-2 and TRBJ2-1; D remains ambiguous. The CDR3 runs 16 residues. Germline V lookup: CDR1 WSHSY, CDR2 SAAADI. V gave up 2 bases and J gave up 8 bases, with 19 bases separating them. Written as DNA, the CDR3 is TGCGCCAGCAGTGAGGAGGAAGCGCTAAATAGGTATGAGCAGTTCTTC. This codes for CASSEEEALNRYEQFF.

The table lists this clonotype with a few counts. The chain uses TRBV28 and TRBJ2-7, with D uncertain. The CDR3 has 17 amino acids. Germline V lookup: CDR1 MDHEN, CDR2 SYDVKM. Trimming pared 5 bases from V and 3 bases from J, leaving 23 bases between. In DNA, the CDR3 is TGTGCCAGCAGTGAACCATCCAACCTCTTAGCAGTCTACGAGCAGTACTTC. Translating it yields CASSEPSNLLAVYEQYF.

This clonotype has a handful of counts. The chain joins TRBV10-3 to TRBJ2-7; D call uncertain. Trimming pared 4 bases from V and 0 bases from J, leaving 13 bases between. Germline lookup yields CDR1 ENHRY and CDR2 SYGVKD. There are 15 residues in the CDR3. The CDR3 coding sequence is TGTGCCATCAGTGTGGAAGGATCGAGCTCCTACGAGCAGTACTTC. Translated, it gives CAISVEGSSSYEQYF.

The rearrangement links TRBV29-1 to TRBJ2-1; no firm D call. The CDR3 contains 12 residues. Germline V lookup: CDR1 SQVTM, CDR2 ANQGSEA. V was clipped by 7 bases and J by 4 bases, with 11 bases between them. CDR3 residues: CSAAARYNEQFF. The DNA for the CDR3 is TGCAGCGCCGCAGCCAGATACAATGAGCAGTTCTTC.

This clonotype was counted between two and nine times. The chain combines TRBV27 with TRBJ2-7, with 7 bases that match TRBD2. Trimming took 2 bases from V and 6 from J; bases not matched to a gene: 13. The CDR3 runs 16 residues. Germline loops: CDR1 MNHEY, CDR2 SMNVEV (reference sequence). Here the CDR3 reads CASSLTGTKSGAEQYF. CDR3 in DNA: TGTGCCAGCAGTTTAACCGGGACTAAATCTGGAGCCGAGCAGTACTTC.